This TCR beta chain was captured in a study of shared clonotypes between healthy human individuals (dated by TCRdb to 2018 to 2020). General notes on the study: The cohort included a few men and two women between 18 and 49 years of age. Per donor, three plates each were used for CD4 naive and CD4 memory, two for CD8 naive, and one for CD8 memory. To estimate repertoire size and how much clonotype sharing occurs between individuals, the study deeply sequenced the blood TCR repertoires of about five healthy adults. To increase sequencing depth and limit assay-specific biases, different laboratories used diverse techniques to prepare libraries and sequence TCR repertoires. Between about 0.94 and 8.9 billion PBMCs per donor were obtained by leukapheresis. Study-wide conclusions, independent of this receptor: Sharing across four donors was observed for about 4.8% of naive CD4, over 3% of naive CD8, over 2% of memory CD4, and around 0.42% of memory CD8 clonotypes. Naive subsets generally had larger estimated clonotype richness than memory subsets did. Sampling was restricted to blood, and TCR repertoires in tissues likely differ from the TCR repertoires found in blood. The genetic and exposure-history diversity represented was limited by the small number of donors. Pairwise subsampling indicated that sequencing depth was expected to affect the degree of clonotype sharing among donors. Compared with non-shared clonotypes, the clonotypes found in all four sorted-subset donors had higher generation probabilities. Rarefaction of sorted-subset datasets indicated incomplete sequencing despite the large sequencing depth.

TCR CDR3 regions were amplified from genomic DNA by multiplex PCR using the deep immunoSEQ assay. Extracted genomic DNA from each cell subset was distributed evenly across all wells of several immunoSEQ 96-well plates, and each plate was treated as a replicate. For sorted subsets, about 200 ng genomic DNA, equal to 25,000 to 35,000 T cell genomes, was loaded into each replicate PCR. Purified libraries were quantified with a Qubit 3.0 fluorometer, sized on a Bioanalyzer 2100, and re-quantified with the KAPA Library Quantification kit. Every immunoSEQ 96-well plate was sequenced on a dedicated single-read 150-cycle Illumina NextSeq 550 flow cell. As for how the authors treated the data: Because only junctional sequences without quality scores were contained in the immunoSEQ output, filtering matching that applied to full-length reads could not be performed. To assign V/J genes and CDR3, sequences were annotated using PyIR, a Python wrapper for IgBLAST v1.9, with IMGT germline references. Any read was removed if the V/J assignment was weak (E-value above 1e-6), the CDR3 was missing, or the read contained stop codons, out-of-frame junctions, or ambiguous translated residues. V3J clonotypes were defined as sequences sharing the same inferred V gene, J gene, and CDR3 amino acid sequence. The percentage overlap between two repertoires was calculated by dividing the number of shared unique clonotypes by the size of the smaller repertoire. RTK rarefaction, the Chao1 estimator, and Recon v2.1 estimates of unobserved clonotypes were used to assess repertoire richness. OLGA was used to compute generation probabilities for all TCRbeta clonotypes that the gDNA method yielded from several donors. The source is immuneACCESS, and TCRdb retained only in-frame sequences with V and J called. Part of the clones is not carried over; for the studies checked, unresolved V genes explain less than half of this, and the remainder is unexplained. V and J calls and clone size are copied from that table; D and trimming were computed from the DNA. This sample has about 110,000 clones in its table, and about 63% of those were observed once. Almost 25% of the sample lies in the top ten.

The germline V gene supplies CDR1 SGHAT and CDR2 FQNNGV. From the cysteine up to the phenylalanine, the CDR3 has a length of 17 residues. The CDR3 DNA has 51 bases and is translated from base 1. V loses 1 base at its end and J loses 12 bases; junction bases beyond the gene matches: 18. To note about this clone: There is no known antigen for this receptor. Per-base quality was not reported, and no clone a single base away is much larger than it.

Donors were healthy HIV-negative adults with no recently reported acute infections or vaccinations. Only Caucasian adults living in Nashville, Tennessee, USA were represented among the donors. The CD8 memory samples were a combination of magnetically selected CD45RO+ cells and CCR7-negative CD45RA+ effector memory (TemRA) cells. Blood was obtained by leukapheresis, after which PBMCs were separated by Ficoll-Histopaque density gradient centrifugation and cryopreserved in liquid nitrogen vapor phase. Analytical flow cytometry was used to check the purity and quantity of each magnetically sorted T cell population. Genomic DNA was isolated from each sorted fraction and quantified by UV absorbance on a Nanodrop 2000c.

Material: memory CD8+ T cells sorted from blood. According to the study, the label for this sample's cell subset or site signals: CD45RO+ cells pooled with CCR7-negative TemRA cells. The clonotype was recovered from a woman younger than 45 in good health. The chain is encoded by TRBV11-2 joined to TRBJ2-1; TRBD2 fits 7 bases in the junction. The CDR3 is CASSLGGWEAISGGQFF. The nucleotide sequence is given as TGTGCCAGCAGCTTAGGCGGTTGGGAGGCCATTTCGGGGGGGCAGTTCTTC.